Sequencing of this T cell receptor beta chain was carried out in a study of cytomegalovirus exposure and HLA in healthy donors. On the study more broadly: The Caucasian-associated ancestry cluster held roughly 84% of over 350 genotyped donors.

CDR3 length: 15 residues. Per the germline V gene, CDR1 is SGHNT and CDR2 is YYREEE (reference sequence). Trimming at V came to 4 bases and at J to 4 bases, leaving 5 bases not matched to a gene. At collection, donors were nominally healthy, but unrecorded immune exposures were probable. The PCR used 60 Vbeta and 13 Jbeta primers. Sequenced by immunoSEQ multiplex PCR; TCRdb stores in-frame clones only, minus some. Among about 150,000 clones, over 60% were seen once, and the ten largest hold 1.5% to 2%. Note on this clone: The antigen remains undetermined.

Study-wide points: The HLA-A and HLA-B alleles of most subjects were reportedly predicted accurately from TCR beta sequences. A classifier reportedly called cytomegalovirus status with high sensitivity and specificity.

Specimen: PBMCs. The TCR was taken from a middle-aged woman in good health and CMV-seronegative. The chain joins TRBV5-4 to TRBJ2-7; 13 bases are a match to TRBD2. For the CDR3, the DNA is TGTGCCAGCAGCCTCACTAGCGGGGGGGGATACGAGCAGTACTTC. Translation: CASSLTSGGGYEQYF.